These 17 T cell receptor beta chains were sequenced from one sample in a study of T-cell reconstitution after alpha-beta-depleted transplantation in children. Molecular barcoding with unique molecular identifiers was used for the TCRbeta library. TCRdb re-called the PCR reads through MiXCR, storing one row per CDR3 protein. The sample has about 980,000 distinct CDR3 sequences, roughly 29% seen once. The material was PBMCs, mostly from graft donor cells, obtained 360 days after TCRalphabeta/CD19-depleted stem cell transplant. The origin of the receptors is a boy under two years old who had a stem cell transplant for SCID, so the T cells may come from the graft donor.

The table lists this clonotype with a few counts. The gene calls are TRBV30 and TRBJ2-7; 7 nucleotides line up with TRBD1. This CDR3 contains 14 residues. V gave up 1 base and J gave up 6 bases; unmatched junction bases: 9. Germline V CDR1 and CDR2: GTSNPN, SVGIG (reference sequence). The CDR3 loop is CAWSDPSTGSEQYF. CDR3 DNA: TGTGCCTGGAGTGACCCCTCGACAGGGTCCGAGCAGTACTTC.

This chain uses TRBV12-3 or TRBV12-4 with TRBJ2-3, with D perhaps TRBD1 (6 bases). Trimming took off 8 bases at V and 2 bases at J, with 14 bases between the two ends. The CDR3 has 14 amino acids. The CDR3 is CASLRTASTDTQYF. The DNA of the CDR3 is TGTGCCAGCCTCAGGACAGCTTCCACAGATACGCAGTATTTT.

The V call is TRBV6-1, the J call TRBJ2-5; perhaps TRBD2 as D (5 bases). Looked up from germline, CDR1 is MNHNS and CDR2 is SASEGT. The V and J ends lost 8 bases and 1 base respectively, with 11 bases between them. The CDR3 contains 13 residues. CDR3 amino acids: CASGRAAQETQYF. The CDR3 bases are TGTGCCAGCGGGCGAGCGGCCCAAGAGACCCAGTACTTC.

The J gene is TRBJ2-1, the V gene TRBV6-1; 8 positions match TRBD1. The V and J ends lost 7 bases and 9 bases, in that order; junction bases with no gene match: 14. In germline, CDR1 is MNHNS, CDR2 SASEGT. This CDR3 has 15 residues. The CDR3 DNA is TGTGCCAGCAAACGACTAGGACAGGGTGGGGGTGAGCAGTTCTTC. It translates to CASKRLGQGGGEQFF.

This clonotype was observed a handful of times. The chain employs TRBV5-5 and TRBJ2-1; D uncertain. Trimming took 0 bases from V and 7 from J, leaving 11 bases between them. Germline lookup yields CDR1 SGHKS and CDR2 YYEKEE (reference sequence). The CDR3 runs 14 residues. The CDR3 loop reads CASSLGQDRNEQFF. CDR3 DNA sequence: TGTGCCAGCAGCTTGGGACAAGATAGGAATGAGCAGTTCTTC.

This clonotype was detected only a few times. The CDR3 reads CASTMFGVNTEAFF. Here the CDR3 DNA reads TGTGCCAGCACCATGTTCGGGGTGAACACTGAAGCTTTCTTT. This chain uses TRBV6-1 with TRBJ1-1; D not certain. This CDR3 spans 14 amino acids. V lost 7 bases and J lost 0, with 12 bases in between. Germline CDR1 and CDR2: MNHNS and SASEGT.

This clonotype was found many times. At one end, the junction sequence differs from germline, possibly due to a read error. V usage is TRBV5-1 and J usage is TRBJ2-7; 7 bases fit TRBD1. CDR3 length: 15 amino acids. The germline CDR1 and CDR2 sequences are SGHRS and YFSETQ. Written as DNA, the CDR3 is TGTGCCAGCAGCTTAGGTGGGACAGCTTCCTACGAGCAGTACTTC. Its translation: CASSLGGTASYEQYF.

This clonotype came up a few times. V gene TRBV28 combines with J gene TRBJ2-1; TRBD1 aligns across 7 bases. The CDR3 runs 17 residues. Trimming took 4 bases from V and 0 from J; bases not matched to a gene: 9. In germline, CDR1 is MDHEN, CDR2 SYDVKM. The CDR3 nucleotides are TGTGCCAGCAGTTCATCTACCGGGACAGCCTCCTACAATGAGCAGTTCTTC. Translated, it gives CASSSSTGTASYNEQFF.

This clonotype came up a few times. This sequence joins TRBV24-1 and TRBJ1-5; tentatively, D is TRBD1 (6 bases). The CDR3 loop spans 14 amino acids. Trimming took 3 bases from V and 4 from J, leaving 9 bases between them. Germline V CDR1 and CDR2: KGHDR, SFDVKD. The CDR3 reads CATSDGQNNQPQHF. DNA for the CDR3: TGTGCCACCAGTGATGGACAGAATAATCAGCCCCAGCATTTT.

There are many counts of this clonotype. This rearrangement joins TRBV5-1 to TRBJ1-1; D gene uncertain. The CDR3 sequence is 13 residues long. Germline CDR1 and CDR2: SGHRS and YFSETQ. Trimming removed 4 bases at V and 1 base at J, with 8 bases between. CDR3 sequence: CASSRLGNTEAFF. CDR3 DNA: TGCGCCAGCAGCCGCCTCGGGAACACTGAAGCTTTCTTT.

Written as DNA, the CDR3 is TGCGCCAGCAGCTTGGATGTGGGACAGGGACTGACCCAGTACTTC. Translated, it gives CASSLDVGQGLTQYF. This chain connects TRBV5-1 to TRBJ2-5; 9 bases are shared with TRBD1. This CDR3 region has 15 residues. Per germline, CDR1 SGHRS and CDR2 YFSETQ. With 0 bases clipped from V and 7 bases from J, the junction kept 7 bases outside the gene matches.

The chain carries TRBV20-1 and TRBJ2-1; 9 bases line up with TRBD1. J gave up 1 base and V 1 base, and 8 bases lay outside the gene matches. From germline, CDR1 is DFQATT and CDR2 SNEGSKA (reference sequence). The CDR3 is 17 residues long. The CDR3 sequence is CSARVLAGQGSYNEQFF. CDR3 DNA sequence: TGCAGTGCTAGAGTACTTGCGGGACAGGGATCCTACAATGAGCAGTTCTTC.

This clonotype was seen a few times. V usage is TRBV28 and J usage is TRBJ2-7; no firm D call. Trimming left V 4 bases short and J 2 bases short, with 15 bases between. CDR1 is MDHEN and CDR2 is SYDVKM in the germline V gene. This CDR3 region has 15 residues. The CDR3 nucleotides read TGTGCCAGCAGTTCCCCCGCGAGTTGGGCCTACGAGCAGTACTTC. Translated: CASSSPASWAYEQYF.

This clonotype was picked up a small number of times. The chain carries TRBV15 and TRBJ1-5; a weak D match, TRBD1 (5 bases). Germline V CDR1 and CDR2: LNHNV, YYDKDF (reference sequence). The V end lost 8 bases, the J end lost 1 base, and 12 bases lay between the germline ends. The CDR3 runs to 14 residues. CDR3 nucleotides: TGTGCCACCGGGGGGGATTGGAGCAATCAGCCCCAGCATTTT. Its translation is CATGGDWSNQPQHF.

This clonotype showed up just a few times. CDR3 amino acids: CASSSDYAHNEQFF. The CDR3 nucleotides read TGTGCCAGCAGCTCGGACTACGCCCACAATGAGCAGTTCTTC. The V gene is TRBV5-6, the J gene TRBJ2-1, with D tentatively TRBD2 (6 bases). The CDR3 extends over 14 amino acids. Germline CDR1 is SGHDT and CDR2 is YYEEEE. The germline V and J ends were trimmed by 3 bases and 5 bases, with 12 bases remaining between them.

The rearrangement uses TRBV3-1 and TRBJ2-5; 8 bases map to TRBD1. CDR1 and CDR2 from the germline V gene are LGHDT and YNNKEL (reference sequence). This CDR3 is 18 amino acids long. DNA for the CDR3: TGTGCTTCCGCCGGGATTACAGGGGGTTTTATTTACCAAGAGACCCAGTACTTC. Its translation: CASAGITGGFIYQETQYF.

CDR3 in DNA: TGTGCCAGCAGCCAAGGACAGGGTTCGTCACCCCTCCACTTT. Encoded protein: CASSQGQGSSPLHF. This sequence joins TRBV3-1 and TRBJ1-6; 7 bases match TRBD1. Germline-derived CDR1 and CDR2 are LGHDT and YNNKEL (reference sequence). This CDR3 has 14 amino acids. With 1 base clipped from V and 10 bases from J, the junction kept 4 bases outside the gene matches.